The entry that follows covers one T cell receptor beta chain sequence. Its cognate antigen is unknown. This record comes from a study of OX40 agonist ivuxolimab in advanced cancers. Study details: Prior therapy, whether anti-PD-1, anti-PD-L1 or anti-CTLA-4, was allowed, and 40% had some.

The CDR3 runs 16 residues. With baseline, cycle 4 day 1, and cycle 7 day 1 as timepoints, blood was sampled. Sequenced by immunoSEQ multiplex PCR; TCRdb stores in-frame clones only, minus some. The table includes 50,000 to 65,000 clones, roughly 91% detected once. Overall study results and limits: Some nonresponders additionally presented with little normalized T-cell clonal expansion.

The TCR sequence derives from an adult with an advanced solid tumor such as melanoma, head and neck, liver or kidney cancer. This chain uses TRBV12-2 with TRBJ2-7; TRBD2 is the table's D call, not checked against the DNA. TRBV12-2 represents a pseudogene. The specimen was CD4+ or CD8+ T cells sorted from blood, collected in a trial of the OX40 agonist ivuxolimab. The DNA for the CDR3 is TGTGCAAGTCGCTTACGGGGGGAAGACTTGCACAACGAGCAGTACTTC. Translating gives CASRLRGEDLHNEQYF.